This T cell receptor (beta chain) is from a study of T-cell memory formation after mild COVID-19. This CDR3 is 15 amino acids long. V lost 4 bases and J 6 bases, leaving 19 bases between the germline ends. Using its own MiXCR run on the 5' RACE reads, TCRdb lists one record per CDR3 protein. The table lists about 150,000 distinct CDR3 sequences, 10% to 15% of them singletons. The V and J genes are TRBV5-3 and TRBJ1-1, with D unclear. TRBV5-3 is placed among ORFs of uncertain function. This receptor was obtained from a man between 18 and 35 years old who had mild COVID-19 (a few samples of this study predate the infection). Cell type and time point are not known. The sample consisted of PBMCs or a T cell subset sorted from them (not recorded which). The CDR3 nucleotides are TGTGCCAGAAGCCCAGGCCTGGAGTTCAGTCCTGAAGCTTTCTTT. This gives the protein CARSPGLEFSPEAFF.